Sequencing of this T cell receptor beta chain was carried out in a study of technical replicates of blood from several donors (dated 2017 in TCRdb). About this clone itself: Its antigen has not been determined. Per-base qualities were not stored, and no clone one base away is much larger.

Receptors were amplified or captured by the immunoSEQ multiplex PCR assay. In TCRdb, the immuneACCESS table is reduced to in-frame sequences with V and J assigned. These tables do not hold every clone; where another copy was compared, an unresolved V gene accounts for under half, and the others remain unexplained. In this sample the table shows some 58,000 clones, 94% of which occur a single time. Of the sample, approximately 0.22% is held by the ten largest clones. CDR1 MDHEN and CDR2 SYDVKM were looked up in the germline V gene. Inclusive of the bounding cysteine and phenylalanine, the CDR3 is 14 residues long. Only the CDR3 DNA is retained, 42 bases long and in frame from the first base. V is cut by 6 bases and J by 2 bases, and the space between the germline ends is 12 bases.

The sequence derives from a human donor in good health. The sequence links TRBV28 to TRBJ2-3, with an unclear D gene assignment. Sequencing used T cells isolated from PBMCs. The CDR3 region has the sequence CASSPKRFTDTQYF. The DNA sequence is as follows: TGTGCCAGCAGCCCTAAGAGATTCACAGATACGCAGTATTTT.